Detailed here is one T cell receptor beta chain. Its antigen remains unknown. Germline trimming cut 4 bases from V and 7 bases from J; bases unmatched to any gene: 7. This CDR3 comprises 15 residues. Germline V gene data show CDR1 as SGHVS and CDR2 as FNYEAQ. The data originate from a study of shared clonotypes between healthy human individuals. Study as a whole: Three plates were used per donor for CD4 naive, three for CD4 memory, two for CD8 naive and one for CD8 memory. General observations from the study: In general, naive subsets displayed greater estimated richness than memory subsets did.

Naive-designated CD8 cells lacked CD45RO, were positively enriched for CCR7, and omitted terminally differentiated effector memory CD45RA+ cells. Running of the assay took place at deep level. Original methodology: ImmunoSEQ sequences covered only the junction and lacked quality scores; filtering therefore differed. Assay used: immunoSEQ multiplex PCR; TCRdb lists only in-frame clones, some missing. That table is the source of V, J and clone size, and D and trimming were worked out from the DNA. The table lists about 2.2 million clones, over 85% of them singletons, with over 1.5% in the top ten. This TCR was recovered from a man younger than 35 in good health. Some clones in this sample may be carry-over from other donors' samples. This chain links TRBV7-6 with TRBJ2-6, with 7 bases matching TRBD1. Sequenced sample: naive CD8+ T cells from PBMCs. CDR3 in DNA: TGTGCCAGCAGCTCGGAAACAGGGGTAGCCAACGTCCTGACTTTC. Translation: CASSSETGVANVLTF. Filled out from reference TRBV7-6 and TRBJ2-6, the complete variable domain reads GAGVSQSPRYKVTKRGQDVALRCDPISGHVSLYWYRQALGQGPEFLTYFNYEAQQDKSGLPNDRFSAERPEGSISTLTIQRTEQRDSAMYRCASSSETGVANVLTFGAGSRLTVL.